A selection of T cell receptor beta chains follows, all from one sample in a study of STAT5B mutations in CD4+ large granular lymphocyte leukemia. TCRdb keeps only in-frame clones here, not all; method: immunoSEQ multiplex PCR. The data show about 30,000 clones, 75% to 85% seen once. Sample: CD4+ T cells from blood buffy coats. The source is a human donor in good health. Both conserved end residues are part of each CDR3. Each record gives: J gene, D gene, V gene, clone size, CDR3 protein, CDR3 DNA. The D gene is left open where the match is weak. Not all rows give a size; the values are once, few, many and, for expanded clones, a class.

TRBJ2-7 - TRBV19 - CASSSLGQTSGQYF TGTGCCAGTAGTTCCCTAGGACAGACCTCGGGGCAGTACTTC
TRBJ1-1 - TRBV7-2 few CASSFSSEAFF TGTGCCAGCAGCTTCAGTTCTGAAGCTTTCTTT
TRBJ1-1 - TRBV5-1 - CASSFSGNTEAFF TGCGCCAGCAGCTTTTCCGGTAACACTGAAGCTTTCTTT
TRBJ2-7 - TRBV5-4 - CASSLAGSTYEQYF TGTGCCAGCAGCTTGGCGGGGTCCACCTACGAGCAGTACTTC
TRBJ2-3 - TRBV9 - CASSVGVTSTDTQYF TGTGCCAGCAGCGTAGGAGTCACCTCCACAGATACGCAGTATTTT
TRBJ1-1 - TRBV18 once CASSPPMGINTEAFF TGTGCCAGCTCACCACCTATGGGAATTAACACTGAAGCTTTCTTT
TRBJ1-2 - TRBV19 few CASSAGGYGYTF TGTGCCAGTAGTGCGGGGGGGTATGGCTACACCTTC
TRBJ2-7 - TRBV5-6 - CASSWGVAYEQYF TGTGCCAGCAGCTGGGGGGTTGCCTACGAGCAGTACTTC
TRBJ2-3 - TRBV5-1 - CASSPQRATDTQYF TGCGCCAGCAGCCCCCAGCGGGCCACAGATACGCAGTATTTT
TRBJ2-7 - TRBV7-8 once CASSLGGPNEQYF TGTGCCAGCAGCTTAGGGGGCCCCAACGAGCAGTACTTC
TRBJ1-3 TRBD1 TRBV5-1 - CASSLGVGQGAGNTIYF TGCGCCAGCAGCTTGGGTGTGGGACAGGGAGCCGGAAACACCATATATTTT
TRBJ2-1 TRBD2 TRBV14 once CASSPKKLAAYNEQFF TGTGCCAGCAGCCCCAAGAAACTAGCGGCGTACAATGAGCAGTTCTTC
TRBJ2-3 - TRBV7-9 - CASSSRGPDTQYF TGTGCCAGCAGCTCGCGGGGGCCAGATACGCAGTATTTT
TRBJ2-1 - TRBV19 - CASSRGPSYNEQFF TGTGCCAGTAGTAGGGGCCCCTCCTACAATGAGCAGTTCTTC
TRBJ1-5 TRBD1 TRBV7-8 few CASSFGTGKQPQHF TGTGCCAGCAGCTTTGGGACAGGGAAGCAGCCCCAGCATTTT
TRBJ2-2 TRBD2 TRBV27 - CASRPTSGGRSGELFF TGTGCCAGCAGGCCCACTAGCGGGGGGCGTTCCGGGGAGCTGTTTTTT
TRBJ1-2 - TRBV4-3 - CASSQETRRSGYTF TGCGCCAGCAGCCAGGAAACTCGCCGATCGGGCTACACCTTC
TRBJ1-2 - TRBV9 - CASSVMVNYGYTF TGTGCCAGCAGCGTCATGGTTAACTATGGCTACACCTTC
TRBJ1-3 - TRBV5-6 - CASSLVGPGNTIYF TGTGCCAGCAGTTTGGTAGGGCCCGGAAACACCATATATTTT
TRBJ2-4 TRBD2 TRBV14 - CASSQPGTSGSFDIQYF TGTGCCAGCAGCCAACCAGGGACTAGCGGGAGTTTTGACATTCAGTACTTC
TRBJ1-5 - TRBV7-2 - CASSPSGTWNSNQPQHF TGTGCCAGCAGCCCATCCGGGACATGGAATAGCAATCAGCCCCAGCATTTT
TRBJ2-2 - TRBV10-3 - CAISREGYGTGELFF TGTGCCATCAGTCGAGAGGGGTACGGGACCGGGGAGCTGTTTTTT
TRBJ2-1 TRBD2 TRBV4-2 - CASSQGGGSGKRKNEQFF TGTGCCAGCAGCCAAGGGGGAGGTAGCGGGAAGAGGAAGAATGAGCAGTTCTTC
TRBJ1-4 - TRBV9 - CASSEYGEKLFF TGTGCCAGCAGCGAATACGGGGAAAAACTGTTTTTT
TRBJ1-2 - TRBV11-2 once CASSPQDNYGYTF TGTGCCAGCAGCCCACAAGACAACTATGGCTACACCTTC
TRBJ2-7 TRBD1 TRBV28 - CASTFRVTGEYEQYF TGTGCCAGCACTTTTAGGGTGACAGGGGAATACGAGCAGTACTTC
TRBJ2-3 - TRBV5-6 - CASSLEEGGPSTDTQYF TGTGCCAGCAGCTTGGAGGAAGGCGGTCCTAGCACAGATACGCAGTATTTT
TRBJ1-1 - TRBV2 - CASSGGAWGLVTEAFF TGTGCCAGCAGTGGCGGGGCGTGGGGACTCGTTACTGAAGCTTTCTTT